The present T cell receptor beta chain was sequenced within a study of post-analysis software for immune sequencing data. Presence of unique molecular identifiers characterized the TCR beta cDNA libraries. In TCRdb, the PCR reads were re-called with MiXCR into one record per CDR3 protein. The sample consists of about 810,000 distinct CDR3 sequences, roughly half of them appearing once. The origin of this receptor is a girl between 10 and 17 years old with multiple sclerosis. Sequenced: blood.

CDR3 coding DNA: TGTGCCACCAGCAATGACCGGGGGAGGGCGACCTATGGCTACACCTTC. Its protein is CATSNDRGRATYGYTF. The rearrangement uses TRBV15 and TRBJ1-2, with D tentatively TRBD1 (5 bases). V was shortened by 4 bases and J by 4 bases, with 19 bases between the two germline ends. This CDR3 contains 16 residues. Germline V gene lookup returns CDR1 LNHNV and CDR2 YYDKDF (reference sequence).